This entry describes one TCR beta chain. As processed by the authors: The authors estimated nucleated cell counts from reference gene primer amplification. Sequencing was performed with immunoSEQ multiplex PCR; in TCRdb, only in-frame clones are kept and a portion is missing. V and J calls and clone size are those listed in that table; D and trimming were worked out from the DNA. The table records 200,000 to 250,000 clones, around nine tenths of them present only once. This sample is drawn from a study of blood T cell repertoires in COVID-19. CDR3 length equals 13 residues. CDR1 is LGHDT and CDR2 is YNNKEL in the germline V gene (reference sequence). Trimming shortened V by 4 bases and J by 11 bases, and 16 bases separated the two germline ends.

Sequenced sample: peripheral blood. This sequence joins TRBV3-1 (or the pseudogene TRBV3-2) and TRBJ2-3, with a possible D match to TRBD1 (5 bases). The sequence was collected from a woman in her sixties who had recovered from COVID-19. CDR3 region: CASSRIGVQGQYF. As DNA, the CDR3 is TGTGCCAGCAGCCGCATAGGGGTCCAGGGGCAGTATTTT.